This TCR beta chain is drawn from a study of cytomegalovirus exposure and HLA in healthy donors. Whole-study findings and limits: As a later analysis revealed, the rate of TCR association differed by HLA locus, with DRB1 most and HLA-C fewest. The dataset shows that most TCR sequences were rare, while some public TCRs occurred in many donors.

The CDR3 contains 14 residues. Points on this clone: Antigen specificity is unknown.

The PCR employed 60 Vbeta primers together with 13 Jbeta primers. The repertoire was sequenced with immunoSEQ multiplex PCR; TCRdb's copy has only in-frame clones and lacks some. The table lists 140,000 to 150,000 clones, 66% of them singletons. The sample comprised PBMCs. The chain combines TRBV21-1 with TRBJ1-4; the table calls TRBD1, which could not be checked here. TRBV21-1 is termed a pseudogene. This TCR came from a woman aged 60-75 years in good health and CMV-seronegative. CDR3 bases: TGTGCCAGCCTGATGACAGGCGATAATGAAAAACTGTTTTTT. It translates to CASLMTGDNEKLFF.